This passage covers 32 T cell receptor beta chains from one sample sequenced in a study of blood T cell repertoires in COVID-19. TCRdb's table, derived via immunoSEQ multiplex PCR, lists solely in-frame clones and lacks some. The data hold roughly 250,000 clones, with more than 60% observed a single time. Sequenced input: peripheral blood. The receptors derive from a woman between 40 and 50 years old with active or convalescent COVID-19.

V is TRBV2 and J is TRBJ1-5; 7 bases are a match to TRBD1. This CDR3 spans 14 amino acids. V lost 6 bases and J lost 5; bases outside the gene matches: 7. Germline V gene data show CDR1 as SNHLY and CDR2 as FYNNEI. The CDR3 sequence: CASSPTGDHQPQHF. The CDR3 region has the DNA TGTGCCAGCAGCCCTACAGGGGACCATCAGCCCCAGCATTTT.

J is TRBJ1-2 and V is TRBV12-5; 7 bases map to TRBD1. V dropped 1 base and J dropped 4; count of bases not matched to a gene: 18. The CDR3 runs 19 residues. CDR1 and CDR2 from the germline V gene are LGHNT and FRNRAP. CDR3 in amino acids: CASGLGRNNARGKFYGYTF. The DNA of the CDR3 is TGTGCTAGTGGTTTGGGACGGAACAACGCCAGGGGGAAGTTCTATGGCTACACCTTC. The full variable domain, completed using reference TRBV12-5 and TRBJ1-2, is DARVTQTPRHKVTEMGQEVTMRCQPILGHNTVFWYRQTMMQGLELLAYFRNRAPLDDSGMPKDRFSAEMPDATLATLKIQPSEPRDSAVYFCASGLGRNNARGKFYGYTFGSGTRLTVV.

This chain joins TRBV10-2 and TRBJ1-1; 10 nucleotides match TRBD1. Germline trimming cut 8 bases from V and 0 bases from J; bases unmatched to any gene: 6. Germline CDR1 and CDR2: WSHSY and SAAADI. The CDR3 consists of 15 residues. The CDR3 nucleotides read TGCGCCAGCGGGGGGACAGGGGACATGAACACTGAAGCTTTCTTT. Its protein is CASGGTGDMNTEAFF.

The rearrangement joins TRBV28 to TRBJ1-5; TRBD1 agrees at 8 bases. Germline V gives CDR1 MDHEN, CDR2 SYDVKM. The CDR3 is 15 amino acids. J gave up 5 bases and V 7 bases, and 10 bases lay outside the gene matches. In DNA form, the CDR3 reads TGTGCCAGCACTCAAAGAGGACAGGGCGATCAGCCCCAGCATTTT. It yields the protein CASTQRGQGDQPQHF. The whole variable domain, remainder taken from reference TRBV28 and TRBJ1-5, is DVKVTQSSRYLVKRTGEKVFLECVQDMDHENMFWYRQDPGLGLRLIYFSYDVKMKEKGDIPEGYSVSREKKERFSLILESASTNQTSMYLCASTQRGQGDQPQHFGDGTRLSIL.

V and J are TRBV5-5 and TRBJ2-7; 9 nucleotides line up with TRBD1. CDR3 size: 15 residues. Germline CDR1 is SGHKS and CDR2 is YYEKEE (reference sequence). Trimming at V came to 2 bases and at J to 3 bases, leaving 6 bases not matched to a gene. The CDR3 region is CASSFAGTGFYEQYF. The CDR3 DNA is TGTGCCAGCAGCTTCGCCGGGACAGGGTTCTACGAGCAGTACTTC.

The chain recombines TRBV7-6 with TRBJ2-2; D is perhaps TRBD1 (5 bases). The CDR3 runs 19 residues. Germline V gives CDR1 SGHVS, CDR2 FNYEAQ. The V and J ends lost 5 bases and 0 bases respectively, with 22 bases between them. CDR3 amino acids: CASSPRTSRVPSNTGELFF. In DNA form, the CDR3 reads TGTGCCAGCAGCCCGAGGACAAGTCGGGTACCTTCGAACACCGGGGAGCTGTTTTTT.

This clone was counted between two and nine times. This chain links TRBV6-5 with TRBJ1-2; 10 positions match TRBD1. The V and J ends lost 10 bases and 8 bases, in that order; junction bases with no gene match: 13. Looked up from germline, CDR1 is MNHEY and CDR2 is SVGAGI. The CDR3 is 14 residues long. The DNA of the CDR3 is TGTGCCATCGAGACAGGGGGCGCCAGGAAAGGCTACACCTTC. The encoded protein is CAIETGGARKGYTF.

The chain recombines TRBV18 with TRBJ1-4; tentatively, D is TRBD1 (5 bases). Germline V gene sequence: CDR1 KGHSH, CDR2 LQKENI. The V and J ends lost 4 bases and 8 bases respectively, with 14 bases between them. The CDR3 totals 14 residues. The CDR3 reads CASSLGHGGEKLFF. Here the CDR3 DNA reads TGTGCCAGCTCACTCGGACACGGTGGGGAAAAACTGTTTTTT.

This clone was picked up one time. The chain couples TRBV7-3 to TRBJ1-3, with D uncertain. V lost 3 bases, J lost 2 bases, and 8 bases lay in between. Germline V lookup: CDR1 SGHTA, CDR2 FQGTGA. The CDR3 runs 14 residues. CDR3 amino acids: CASSFGSPGNTIYF. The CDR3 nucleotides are TGTGCCAGCAGCTTTGGCAGTCCTGGAAACACCATATATTTT.

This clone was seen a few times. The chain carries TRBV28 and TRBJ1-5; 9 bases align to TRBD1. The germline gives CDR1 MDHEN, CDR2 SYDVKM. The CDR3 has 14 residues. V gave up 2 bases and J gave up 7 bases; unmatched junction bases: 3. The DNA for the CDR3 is TGTGCCAGCAGTTTAGGGGACAGGGTACAGCCCCAGCATTTT. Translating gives CASSLGDRVQPQHF.

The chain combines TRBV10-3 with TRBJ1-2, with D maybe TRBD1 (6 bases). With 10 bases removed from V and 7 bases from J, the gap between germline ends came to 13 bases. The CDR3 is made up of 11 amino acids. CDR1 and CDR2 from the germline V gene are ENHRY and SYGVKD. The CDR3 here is CASSGVGGYTF. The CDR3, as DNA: TGTGCCAGCTCAGGGGTTGGTGGCTACACCTTC.

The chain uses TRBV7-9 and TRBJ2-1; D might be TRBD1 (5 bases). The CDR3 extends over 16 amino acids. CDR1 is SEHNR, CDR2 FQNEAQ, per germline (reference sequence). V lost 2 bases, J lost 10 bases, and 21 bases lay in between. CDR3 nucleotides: TGTGCCAGCAGCTTAAGGTCAGGGTGGAATGAAGAGGAGCAGTTCTTC. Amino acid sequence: CASSLRSGWNEEEQFF.

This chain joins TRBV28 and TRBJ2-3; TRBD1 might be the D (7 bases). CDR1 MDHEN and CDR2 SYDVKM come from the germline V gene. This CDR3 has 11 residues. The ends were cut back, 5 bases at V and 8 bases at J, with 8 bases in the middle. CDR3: CASSQGGTQYF. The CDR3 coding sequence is TGTGCCAGCAGTCAGGGGGGTACGCAGTATTTT.

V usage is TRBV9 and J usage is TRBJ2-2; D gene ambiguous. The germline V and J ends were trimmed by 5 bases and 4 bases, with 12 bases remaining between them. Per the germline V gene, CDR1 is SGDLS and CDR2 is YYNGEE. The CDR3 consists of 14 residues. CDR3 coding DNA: TGTGCCAGCAGTGCAGGTTTGGGCACCGGGGAGCTGTTTTTT. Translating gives CASSAGLGTGELFF.

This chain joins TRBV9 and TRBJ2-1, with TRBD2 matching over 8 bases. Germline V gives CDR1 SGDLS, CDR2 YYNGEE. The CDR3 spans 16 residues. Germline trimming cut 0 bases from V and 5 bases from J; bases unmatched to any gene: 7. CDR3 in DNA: TGTGCCAGCAGCGTAGCGGGGGGGCCTCGGGACAATGAGCAGTTCTTC. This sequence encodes CASSVAGGPRDNEQFF.

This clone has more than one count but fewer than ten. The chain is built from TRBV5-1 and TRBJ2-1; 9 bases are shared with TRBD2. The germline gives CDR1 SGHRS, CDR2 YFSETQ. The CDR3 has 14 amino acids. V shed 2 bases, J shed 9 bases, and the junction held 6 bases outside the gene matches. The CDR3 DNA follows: TGCGCCAGCAGCTTTGGCGGGGGGGCCTCTGAGCAGTTCTTC. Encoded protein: CASSFGGGASEQFF.

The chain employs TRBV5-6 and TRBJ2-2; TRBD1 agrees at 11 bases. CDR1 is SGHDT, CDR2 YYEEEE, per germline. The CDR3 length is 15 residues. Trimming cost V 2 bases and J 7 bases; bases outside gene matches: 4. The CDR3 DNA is TGTGCCAGCAGCTTTGGGACAGGGGGGCACGGGGAGCTGTTTTTT. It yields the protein CASSFGTGGHGELFF.

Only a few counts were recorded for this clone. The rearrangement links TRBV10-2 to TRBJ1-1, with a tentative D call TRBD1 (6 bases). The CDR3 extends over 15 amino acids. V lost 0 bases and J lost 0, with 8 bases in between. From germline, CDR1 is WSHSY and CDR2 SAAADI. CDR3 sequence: CASSESTGLNTEAFF. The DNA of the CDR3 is TGCGCCAGCAGTGAGTCGACAGGTTTGAACACTGAAGCTTTCTTT.

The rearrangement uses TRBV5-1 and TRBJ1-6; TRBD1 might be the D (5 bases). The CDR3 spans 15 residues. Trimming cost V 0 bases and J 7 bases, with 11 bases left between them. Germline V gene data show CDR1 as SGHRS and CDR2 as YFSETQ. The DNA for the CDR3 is TGCGCCAGCAGCTTGGGCGGAGGGGTCAATTCACCCCTCCACTTT. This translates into CASSLGGGVNSPLHF.

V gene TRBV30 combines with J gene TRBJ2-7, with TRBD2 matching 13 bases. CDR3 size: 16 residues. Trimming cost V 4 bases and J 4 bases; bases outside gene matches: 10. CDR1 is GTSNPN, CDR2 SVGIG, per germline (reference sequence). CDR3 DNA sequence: TGTGCCTGGAAGGCCCCCGGGACTAGCGGGGTATACGAGCAGTACTTC. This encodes CAWKAPGTSGVYEQYF.

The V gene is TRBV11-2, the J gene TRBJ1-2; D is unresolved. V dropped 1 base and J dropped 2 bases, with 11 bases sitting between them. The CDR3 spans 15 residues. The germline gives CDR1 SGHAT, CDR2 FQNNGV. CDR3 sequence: CASSLAPGPNYGYTF. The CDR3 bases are TGTGCCAGCAGCTTAGCTCCAGGTCCCAACTATGGCTACACCTTC.

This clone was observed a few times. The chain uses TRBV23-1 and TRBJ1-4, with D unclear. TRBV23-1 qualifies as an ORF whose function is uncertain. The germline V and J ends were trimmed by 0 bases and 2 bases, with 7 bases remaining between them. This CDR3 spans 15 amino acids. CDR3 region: CASSQSNQTNEKLFF. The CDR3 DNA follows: TGCGCCAGCAGTCAATCGAACCAGACTAATGAAAAACTGTTTTTT.

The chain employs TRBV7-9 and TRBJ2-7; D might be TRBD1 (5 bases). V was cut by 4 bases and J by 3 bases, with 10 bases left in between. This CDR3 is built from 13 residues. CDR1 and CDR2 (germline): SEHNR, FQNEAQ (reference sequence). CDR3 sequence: CASSSPRVYEQYF. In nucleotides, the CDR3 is TGTGCCAGCAGCTCACCCAGGGTCTACGAGCAGTACTTC.

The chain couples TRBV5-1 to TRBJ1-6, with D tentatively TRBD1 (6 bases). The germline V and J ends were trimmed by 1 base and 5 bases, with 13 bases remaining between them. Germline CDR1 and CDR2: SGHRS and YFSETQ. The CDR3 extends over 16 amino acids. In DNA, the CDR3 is TGCGCCAGCAGCTTGCAGCCAGGGGCCGATAATTCACCCCTCCACTTT. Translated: CASSLQPGADNSPLHF.

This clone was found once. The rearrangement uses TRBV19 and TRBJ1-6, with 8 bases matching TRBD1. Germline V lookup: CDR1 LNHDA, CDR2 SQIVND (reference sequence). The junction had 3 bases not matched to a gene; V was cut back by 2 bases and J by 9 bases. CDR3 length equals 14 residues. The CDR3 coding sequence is TGTGCCAGTAGTATACAGGGGGCGCGTTCACCCCTCCACTTT. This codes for CASSIQGARSPLHF.

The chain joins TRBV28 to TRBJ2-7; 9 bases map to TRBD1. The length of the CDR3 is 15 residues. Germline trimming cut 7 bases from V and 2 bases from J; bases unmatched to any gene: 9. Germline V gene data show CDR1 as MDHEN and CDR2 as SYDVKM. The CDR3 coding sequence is TGTGCCAGCACTGACTCCGGGACAGGGACCTACGAGCAGTACTTC. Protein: CASTDSGTGTYEQYF.

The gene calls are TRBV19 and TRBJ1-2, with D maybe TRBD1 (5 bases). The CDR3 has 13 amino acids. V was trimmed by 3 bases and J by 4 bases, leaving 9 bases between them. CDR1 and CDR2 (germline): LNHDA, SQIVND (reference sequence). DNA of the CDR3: TGTGCCAGTAGTATCAGGGACTCCTATGGCTACACCTTC. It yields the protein CASSIRDSYGYTF.

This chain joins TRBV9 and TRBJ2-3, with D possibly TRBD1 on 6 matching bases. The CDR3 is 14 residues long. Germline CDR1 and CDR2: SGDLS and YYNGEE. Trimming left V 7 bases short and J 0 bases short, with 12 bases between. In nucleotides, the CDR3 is TGTGCCAGCTCGGGACACCTGAGCACAGATACGCAGTATTTT. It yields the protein CASSGHLSTDTQYF. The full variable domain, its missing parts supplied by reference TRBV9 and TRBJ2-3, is DSGVTQTPKHLITATGQRVTLRCSPRSGDLSVYWYQQSLDQGLQFLIQYYNGEERAKGNILERFSAQQFPDLHSELNLSSLELGDSALYFCASSGHLSTDTQYFGPGTRLTVL.

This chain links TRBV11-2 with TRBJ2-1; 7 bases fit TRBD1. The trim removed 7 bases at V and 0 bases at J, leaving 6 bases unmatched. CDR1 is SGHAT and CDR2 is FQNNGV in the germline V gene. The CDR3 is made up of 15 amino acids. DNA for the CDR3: TGTGCCAGCACCAGACAGGGATCCTCCTACAATGAGCAGTTCTTC. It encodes CASTRQGSSYNEQFF.

The DNA of the CDR3 is TGTGCCAGCAGTGAATCCCAACACCGCACAGATACGCAGTATTTT. Protein sequence: CASSESQHRTDTQYF. This chain joins TRBV6-1 and TRBJ2-3; D unresolved. CDR3 length: 15 amino acids. V was clipped by 2 bases and J by 1 base, with 10 bases between them. Germline CDR1 MNHNS, CDR2 SASEGT.

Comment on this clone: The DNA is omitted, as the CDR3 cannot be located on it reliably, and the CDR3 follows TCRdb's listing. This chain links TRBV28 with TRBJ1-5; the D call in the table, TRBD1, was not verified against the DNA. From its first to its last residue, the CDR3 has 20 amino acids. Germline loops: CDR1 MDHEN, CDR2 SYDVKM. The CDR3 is CASSLAQARAFSYSNQPQHF.

This chain's CDR3 is CASSFTGGREAFF. For the CDR3, the DNA is TGTGCCAGCAGTTTTACGGGGGGCCGAGAAGCTTTCTTT. The rearrangement uses TRBV12-3 or TRBV12-4 and TRBJ1-1; D is possibly TRBD1 (6 bases). V lost 3 bases and J 8 bases, leaving 13 bases between the germline ends. The CDR3 runs to 13 residues.